This T cell receptor beta chain stems from a study of blood T cell repertoires in COVID-19. About the study: Sources were T cells, B-cell-depleted T cells, or PBMCs; the material itself was cDNA or gDNA.

The CDR3 totals 17 residues. V lost 2 bases and J lost 3; bases outside the gene matches: 6. Germline V gives CDR1 SGHTA, CDR2 FQGNSA. As handled by the study authors: Reference gene primer amplification yielded estimated nucleated cell counts. Using immunoSEQ multiplex PCR, the repertoire was profiled, and TCRdb retains in-frame clones only, with some absent. The V and J calls and clone size come from that table; D and trimming were worked out from the DNA. The sample consists of fewer than 350,000 clones, about 86% of them appearing once. Across about two dozen US areas, participants ranged in age from roughly 18 to 95 years.

Material: PBMCs or T cells enriched from blood (not recorded which). The source of this sequence is a middle-aged woman with acute COVID-19. The rearrangement joins TRBV7-2 to TRBJ1-3, with 11 bases lining up with TRBD1. The CDR3 DNA reads TGTGCCAGCAGCTTACGGGACAGGGGGTCGGGTGGAAACACCATATATTTT. Its translation is CASSLRDRGSGGNTIYF.